This is a list of T cell receptor beta chains from one sample in a study of blood T cell repertoires in COVID-19. Some clones are missing from TCRdb's copy, which holds only in-frame ones; the method was immunoSEQ multiplex PCR. This table holds some 370,000 clones, 90% found once. The sequenced sample was peripheral blood. These receptors were taken from a man in his late teens or twenties with active or convalescent COVID-19. The CDR3 runs from the conserved cysteine through the conserved F or W. A D gene is named only where the DNA matches it firmly. Rows may omit the clone size; those that give it use once, few, many or a size class.

>TRBV2|TRBD1|-|TRBJ2-7
TGTGCCAGCAGTGAAGGACAGGGGGACTCCTACGAGCAGTACTTC
CASSEGQGDSYEQYF
>TRBV2|TRBD1|-|TRBJ2-2
TGTGCCAGCAGAGGACAGGGGGGTGGCGGGGAGCTGTTTTTT
CASRGQGGGGELFF
>TRBV29-1|-|-|TRBJ1-2
TGCAGCGTTGTGAGTCAGGGGTTAAATGGCTACACCTTC
CSVVSQGLNGYTF
>TRBV28|TRBD2|-|TRBJ2-3
TGTGCCAGCAGTTTATCCCTGGGTAGCGGGATTACGGATACGCAGTATTTT
CASSLSLGSGITDTQYF
>TRBV6-6|TRBD2|-|TRBJ2-3
TGTGCCAGCAGTCTAAACCTTTGGATAGCGGGCTCAGATACGCAGTATTTT
CASSLNLWIAGSDTQYF
>TRBV14|TRBD1|once|TRBJ2-7
TGTGCCAGCAGCCCGGGACAGGGAGGGGGTCGCTCCTACGAGCAGTACTTC
CASSPGQGGGRSYEQYF
>TRBV19|TRBD1|-|TRBJ1-5
TGTGCCAGTAGCCGGATTCCGGGACAGGGCAATCAGCCCCAGCATTTT
CASSRIPGQGNQPQHF
>TRBV9|-|-|TRBJ1-1
TGTGCCAGCAGCCTCCACGGTGAGGGCACTGAAGCTTTCTTT
CASSLHGEGTEAFF
>TRBV28|TRBD1|-|TRBJ1-6
TGTGCCAGCAGTTTTGACAGGGGTAATTCACCCCTCCACTTT
CASSFDRGNSPLHF
>TRBV7-3|-|-|TRBJ2-2
TGTGCCAGCAGGACCGGACAGCCGAACACCGGGGAGCTGTTTTTT
CASRTGQPNTGELFF
>TRBV15|TRBD1|-|TRBJ1-2
TGTGCCACCAGCGGGACGGACAGGCACGTACCCTATGGCTACACCTTC
CATSGTDRHVPYGYTF
>TRBV18|-|-|TRBJ2-1
TGTGCCAGCTCACTGCAAGCCAATGAGCAGTTCTTC
CASSLQANEQFF
>TRBV27|-|-|TRBJ1-1
TGTGCCAGCAGTTTGTCAGTGAACACTGAAGCTTTCTTT
CASSLSVNTEAFF
>TRBV11-3|-|-|TRBJ2-5
TGTGCCAGCAGCTTAGGAGTGGAAGAGACCCAGTACTTC
CASSLGVEETQYF
>TRBV19|-|-|TRBJ2-7
TGTGCCAGTAGTATAGACTTGCGGGAAGGCTACGAGCAGTACTTC
CASSIDLREGYEQYF
>TRBV7-9|TRBD2|-|TRBJ2-1
TGTGCCAGCAGCCTGCGGACTAGCGGGTTATTTGAGCAGTTCTTC
CASSLRTSGLFEQFF
>TRBV28|TRBD1|once|TRBJ1-4
TGTGCCAGCAGTTTGCCCGGGACAGGGACTAATGAAAAACTGTTTTTT
CASSLPGTGTNEKLFF
>TRBV28|TRBD1|-|TRBJ1-5
TGTGCCAGCAGTTGGGACAGGTCCAGTGGCAATCAGCCCCAGCATTTT
CASSWDRSSGNQPQHF
>TRBV7-6|-|-|TRBJ2-5
TGTGCCAGCAGCTTACGTGAGTCAGGGTTCCAAGAGACCCAGTACTTC
CASSLRESGFQETQYF
>TRBV4-1|TRBD1|-|TRBJ2-7
TGCGCCAGCAGCCTTAGACAGGGTAGCGAGCAGTACTTC
CASSLRQGSEQYF
>TRBV12-3/TRBV12-4|-|-|TRBJ2-5
TGTGCCAGCAGCCGCGGTTTGGAGACCCAGTACTTC
CASSRGLETQYF
>TRBV6-2/TRBV6-3|-|-|TRBJ1-5
TGTGCCAGCAGTTACGGGGGCCCAAGGGGGCAGCCCCAGCATTTT
CASSYGGPRGQPQHF
>TRBV27|-|-|TRBJ1-4
TGTGCCAGCAGTTTGCTTACTGATGAAAAACTGTTTTTT
CASSLLTDEKLFF
>TRBV4-3|-|medium-sized|TRBJ1-6
TGCGCCAGCAGCCAAGACAGGTTCGATTCACCCCTCCACTTT
CASSQDRFDSPLHF
>TRBV24-1|-|-|TRBJ2-1
TGTGCCACCCAAGACAGGTATATGGATGAGCAGTTCTTC
CATQDRYMDEQFF
>TRBV12-5|TRBD1|once|TRBJ2-7
TGTGCTAGTGGAGCGACAGGGTCGGGTAGAATAGCGCCCATCGAGCAGTACTTC
CASGATGSGRIAPIEQYF
>TRBV18|-|-|TRBJ1-4
TGTGCCAGCTCACCGGGATTGGAGGGAAAGGAAAAACTGTTTTTT
CASSPGLEGKEKLFF
>TRBV28|TRBD2|-|TRBJ2-3
TGTGCCAGCACCTTAGGGCTACTAGCGGGGGTGCTCGGAGATACGCAGTATTTT
CASTLGLLAGVLGDTQYF
>TRBV19|-|-|TRBJ2-7
TGTGCCAGTAGTATCGGACAGTACTCCTACGAGCAGTACTTC
CASSIGQYSYEQYF
>TRBV7-2|-|-|TRBJ2-7
TGTGCCAGCAGCTTAGGGGGGCCCTCCTCCTACGAGCAGTACTTC
CASSLGGPSSYEQYF
>TRBV27|TRBD1|-|TRBJ2-7
TGTGCCAGCAGTTTATCCGGACAGGGCACCTACGAGCAGTACTTC
CASSLSGQGTYEQYF
>TRBV4-1|-|-|TRBJ1-5
TGCGCCAGCAGCCAAGATCGAGCGGGCCAGCCCCAGCATTTT
CASSQDRAGQPQHF
>TRBV7-8|-|-|TRBJ1-1
TGTGCCAGCAGCTTCGGTCGGTGGGGCATGGCTGAAGCTTTCTTT
CASSFGRWGMAEAFF
>TRBV5-1|-|-|TRBJ1-3
TGCGCCAGCAGCTTGGAACCGGGTGGGGGAAACACCATATATTTT
CASSLEPGGGNTIYF
>TRBV5-8|-|-|TRBJ1-4
TGTGCCAGCAGCCGAGGACGGGGAGCAACTAATGAAAAACTGTTTTTT
CASSRGRGATNEKLFF
>TRBV24-1|TRBD2|once|TRBJ2-7
TGTGCCACCATGGCGGGGGGTTCCTACGAGCAGTACTTC
CATMAGGSYEQYF
>TRBV12-3/TRBV12-4|-|-|TRBJ2-3
TGTGCCAGCAGTTTAACCGGAGATACGCAGTATTTT
CASSLTGDTQYF
>TRBV19|TRBD1|-|TRBJ2-7
TGTGCCAGTAGCCGACAGGGGTCAACCTACGAGCAGTACTTC
CASSRQGSTYEQYF
>TRBV7-9|-|-|TRBJ1-1
TGTGCCAGCAGCTTAGAAGGACAGTCTAGGGGCACTGAAGCTTTCTTT
CASSLEGQSRGTEAFF
>TRBV3-1/TRBV3-2|-|many|TRBJ2-3
TGTGCCAGCAGCCCAGGGGCGGGGGAAACAGATACGCAGTATTTT
CASSPGAGETDTQYF
>TRBV6-5|TRBD1|-|TRBJ1-5
TGTGCCAGCAGCTCCGACAGGGGAAAAAATCAGCCCCAGCATTTT
CASSSDRGKNQPQHF